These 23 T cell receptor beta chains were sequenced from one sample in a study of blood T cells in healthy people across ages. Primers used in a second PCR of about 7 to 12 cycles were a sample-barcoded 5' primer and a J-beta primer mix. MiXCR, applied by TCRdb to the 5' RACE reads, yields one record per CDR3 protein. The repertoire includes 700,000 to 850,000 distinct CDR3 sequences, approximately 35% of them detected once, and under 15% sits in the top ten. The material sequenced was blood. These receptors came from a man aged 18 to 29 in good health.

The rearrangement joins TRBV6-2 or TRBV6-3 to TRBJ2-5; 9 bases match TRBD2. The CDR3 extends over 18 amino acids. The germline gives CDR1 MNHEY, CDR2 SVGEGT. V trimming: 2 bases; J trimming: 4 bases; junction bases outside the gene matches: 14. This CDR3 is CASSYLVGTSSSAETQYF. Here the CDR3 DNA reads TGTGCCAGCAGTTACCTCGTAGGGACTAGCTCCTCCGCAGAGACCCAGTACTTC.

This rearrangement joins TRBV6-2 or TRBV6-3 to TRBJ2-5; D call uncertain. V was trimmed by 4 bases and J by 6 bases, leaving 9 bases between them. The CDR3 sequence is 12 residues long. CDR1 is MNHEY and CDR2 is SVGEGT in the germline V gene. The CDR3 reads CASSSDVQTQYF. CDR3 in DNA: TGTGCCAGCAGTTCCGACGTTCAGACCCAGTACTTC.

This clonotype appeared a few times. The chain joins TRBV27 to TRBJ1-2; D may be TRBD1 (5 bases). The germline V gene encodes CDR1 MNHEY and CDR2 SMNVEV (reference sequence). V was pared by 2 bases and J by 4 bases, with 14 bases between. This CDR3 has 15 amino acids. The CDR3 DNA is TGTGCCAGCAGTTTAAGCCAGGGACCATTCTATGGCTACACCTTC. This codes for CASSLSQGPFYGYTF.

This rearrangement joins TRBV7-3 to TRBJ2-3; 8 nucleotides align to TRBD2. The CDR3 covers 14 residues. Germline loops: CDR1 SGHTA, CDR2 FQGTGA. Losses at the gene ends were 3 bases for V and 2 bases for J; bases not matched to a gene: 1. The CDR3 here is CASSFSGATDTQYF. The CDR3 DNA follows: TGTGCCAGCAGCTTTAGCGGGGCCACAGATACGCAGTATTTT. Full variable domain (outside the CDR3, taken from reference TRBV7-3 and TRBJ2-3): GAGVSQTPSNKVTEKGKYVELRCDPISGHTALYWYRQSLGQGPEFLIYFQGTGAADDSGLPNDRFFAVRPEGSVSTLKIQRTERGDSAVYLCASSFSGATDTQYFGPGTRLTVL.

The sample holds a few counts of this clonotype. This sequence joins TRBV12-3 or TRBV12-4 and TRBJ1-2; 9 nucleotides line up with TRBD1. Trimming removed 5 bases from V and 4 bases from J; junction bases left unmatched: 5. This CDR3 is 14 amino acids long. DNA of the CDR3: TGTGCCAGCAGTAGAGGACAGGGGACCTATGGCTACACCTTC. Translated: CASSRGQGTYGYTF.

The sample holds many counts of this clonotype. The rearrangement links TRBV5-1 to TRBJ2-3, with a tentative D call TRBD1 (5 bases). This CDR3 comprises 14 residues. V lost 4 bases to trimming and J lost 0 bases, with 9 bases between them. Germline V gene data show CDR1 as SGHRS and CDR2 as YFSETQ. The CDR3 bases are TGCGCCAGCAGCCAGGGTATTAGCACAGATACGCAGTATTTT. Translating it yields CASSQGISTDTQYF.

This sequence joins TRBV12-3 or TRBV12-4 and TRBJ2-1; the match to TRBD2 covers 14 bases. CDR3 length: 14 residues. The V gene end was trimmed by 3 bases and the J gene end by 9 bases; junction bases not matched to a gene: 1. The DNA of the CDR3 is TGTGCCAGCAGTTTGACTAGCGGGAGGGTTGAGCAGTTCTTC. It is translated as CASSLTSGRVEQFF.

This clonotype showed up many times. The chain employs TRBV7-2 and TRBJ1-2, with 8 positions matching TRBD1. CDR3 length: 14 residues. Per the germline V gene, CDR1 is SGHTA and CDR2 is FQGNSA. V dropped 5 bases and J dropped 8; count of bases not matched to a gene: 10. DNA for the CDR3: TGTGCCAGCAGCCCGGACAGGGTGAGGGGAGGCTACACCTTC. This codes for CASSPDRVRGGYTF.

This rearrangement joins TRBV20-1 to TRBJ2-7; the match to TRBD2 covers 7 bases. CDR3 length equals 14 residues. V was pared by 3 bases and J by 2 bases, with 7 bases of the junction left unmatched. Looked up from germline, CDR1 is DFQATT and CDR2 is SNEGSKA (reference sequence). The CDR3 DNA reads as TGCAGTGCTAGCGCCAGCGGGATAACCTACGAGCAGTACTTC. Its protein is CSASASGITYEQYF.

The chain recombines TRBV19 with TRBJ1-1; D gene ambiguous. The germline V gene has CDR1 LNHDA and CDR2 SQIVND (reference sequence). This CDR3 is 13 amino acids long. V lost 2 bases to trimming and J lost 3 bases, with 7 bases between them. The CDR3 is CASSITPYTEAFF. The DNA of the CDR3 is TGTGCCAGTAGTATAACACCCTACACTGAAGCTTTCTTT.

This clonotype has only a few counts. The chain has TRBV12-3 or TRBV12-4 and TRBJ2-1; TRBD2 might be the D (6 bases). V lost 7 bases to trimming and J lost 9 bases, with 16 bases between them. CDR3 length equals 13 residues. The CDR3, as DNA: TGTGCCAGCACCTGGCGGGGAAGGGGTGAGCAGTTCTTC. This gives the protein CASTWRGRGEQFF.

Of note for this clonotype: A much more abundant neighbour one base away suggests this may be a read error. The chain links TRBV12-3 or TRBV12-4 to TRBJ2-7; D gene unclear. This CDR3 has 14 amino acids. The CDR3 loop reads CASRLGRPSYEQYF. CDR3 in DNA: TGTGCCAGCAGGTTAGGCCGGCCGTCCTACGAGCAGTACTTC.

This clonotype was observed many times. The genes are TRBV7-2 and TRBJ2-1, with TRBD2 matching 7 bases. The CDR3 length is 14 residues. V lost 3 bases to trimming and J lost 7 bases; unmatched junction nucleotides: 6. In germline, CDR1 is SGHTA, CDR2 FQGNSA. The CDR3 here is CASSFRGGLNEQFF. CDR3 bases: TGTGCCAGCAGCTTTCGCGGGGGACTTAATGAGCAGTTCTTC.

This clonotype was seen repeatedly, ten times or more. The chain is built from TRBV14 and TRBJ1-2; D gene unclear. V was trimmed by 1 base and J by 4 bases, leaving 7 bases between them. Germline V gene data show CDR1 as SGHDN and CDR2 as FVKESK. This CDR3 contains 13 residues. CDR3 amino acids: CASSQGQSYGYTF. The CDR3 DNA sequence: TGTGCCAGCAGCCAAGGCCAAAGCTATGGCTACACCTTC. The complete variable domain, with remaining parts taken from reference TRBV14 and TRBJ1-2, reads EAGVTQFPSHSVIEKGQTVTLRCDPISGHDNLYWYRRVMGKEIKFLLHFVKESKQDESGMPNNRFLAERTGGTYSTLKVQPAELEDSGVYFCASSQGQSYGYTFGSGTRLTVV.

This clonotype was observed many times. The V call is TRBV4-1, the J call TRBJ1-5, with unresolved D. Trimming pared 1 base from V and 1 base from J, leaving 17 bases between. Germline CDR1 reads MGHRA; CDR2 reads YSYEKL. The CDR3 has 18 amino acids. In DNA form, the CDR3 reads TGCGCCAGCAGCCAAGTGATGGCGGGGATAGTGAGCAATCAGCCCCAGCATTTT. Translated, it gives CASSQVMAGIVSNQPQHF.

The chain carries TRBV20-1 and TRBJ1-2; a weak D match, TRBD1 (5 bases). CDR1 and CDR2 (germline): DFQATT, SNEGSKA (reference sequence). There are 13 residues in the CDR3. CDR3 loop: CRYSGTYGYGYTF. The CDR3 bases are TGCAGATATTCCGGGACCTACGGCTATGGCTACACCTTC.

The CDR3 coding sequence is TGTGCCAGCAGTGGGGGTAAAAGCAATCAGCCCCAGCATTTT. Translating gives CASSGGKSNQPQHF. V gene TRBV2 combines with J gene TRBJ1-5; D gene ambiguous. The V gene lost 4 bases and the J gene lost 1 base, with 8 bases spanning the gap. CDR3 size: 14 residues. CDR1 is SNHLY and CDR2 is FYNNEI in the germline V gene.

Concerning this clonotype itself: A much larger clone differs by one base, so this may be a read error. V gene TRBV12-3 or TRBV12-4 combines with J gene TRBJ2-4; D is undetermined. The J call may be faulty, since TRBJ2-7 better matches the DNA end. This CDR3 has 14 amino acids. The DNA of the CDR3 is TGTGCCAGCAGTTTATCGACACCACTCGGCGAGCAGTACTTC. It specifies CASSLSTPLGEQYF.

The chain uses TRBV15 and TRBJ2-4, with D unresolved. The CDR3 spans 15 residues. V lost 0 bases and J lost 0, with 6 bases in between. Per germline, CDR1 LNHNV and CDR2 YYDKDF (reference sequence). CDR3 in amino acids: CATSRDGLAKNIQYF. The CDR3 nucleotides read TGTGCCACCAGCAGAGATGGTCTAGCCAAAAACATTCAGTACTTC. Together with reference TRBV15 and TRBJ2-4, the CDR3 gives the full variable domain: DAMVIQNPRYQVTQFGKPVTLSCSQTLNHNVMYWYQQKSSQAPKLLFHYYDKDFNNEADTPDNFQSRRPNTSFCFLDIRSPGLGDTAMYLCATSRDGLAKNIQYFGAGTRLSVL.

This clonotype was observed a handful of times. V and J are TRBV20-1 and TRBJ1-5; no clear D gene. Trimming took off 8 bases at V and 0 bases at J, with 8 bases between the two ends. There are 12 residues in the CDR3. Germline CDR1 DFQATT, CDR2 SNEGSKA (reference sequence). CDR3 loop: CSLGYSNQPQHF. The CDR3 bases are TGCAGTCTAGGATATAGCAATCAGCCCCAGCATTTT.

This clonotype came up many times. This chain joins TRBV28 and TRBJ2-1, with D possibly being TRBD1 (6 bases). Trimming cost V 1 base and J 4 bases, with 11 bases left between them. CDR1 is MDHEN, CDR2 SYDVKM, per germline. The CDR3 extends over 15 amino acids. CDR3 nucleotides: TGTGCCAGCAGTTTATATCGGGACACGTACAATGAGCAGTTCTTC. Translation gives CASSLYRDTYNEQFF.

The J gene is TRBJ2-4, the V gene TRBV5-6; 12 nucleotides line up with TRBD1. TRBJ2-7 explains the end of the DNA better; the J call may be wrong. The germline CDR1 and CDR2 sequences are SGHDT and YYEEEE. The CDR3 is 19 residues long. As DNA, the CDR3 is TGTGCCAGCAGCTACCTCCGGGACAGGGGGCCCCTAAGGTCCTACGAGCAGTACTTC. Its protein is CASSYLRDRGPLRSYEQYF.

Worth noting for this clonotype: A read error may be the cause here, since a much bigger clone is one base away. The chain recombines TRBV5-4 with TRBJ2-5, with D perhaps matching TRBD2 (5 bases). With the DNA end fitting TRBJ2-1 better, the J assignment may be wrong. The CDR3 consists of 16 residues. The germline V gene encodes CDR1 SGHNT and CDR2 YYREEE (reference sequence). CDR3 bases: TGTGCCAGCAGCCCTATGGGGAGAGAAACCCAAGAGACCCAGTTCTTC. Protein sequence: CASSPMGRETQETQFF.